These 15 T cell receptor beta chains were all obtained from the same sample, sequenced in a study of OX40 agonist ivuxolimab in advanced cancers. TCRdb keeps only in-frame clones here, not all; method: immunoSEQ multiplex PCR. The top ten hold roughly 2.6% of the sample, which has around 87,000 clones, roughly 94% seen once. This specimen consisted of CD4+ or CD8+ T cells sorted from blood, obtained in a trial of the OX40 agonist ivuxolimab. These receptors came from an adult with an advanced solid tumor such as melanoma, head and neck, liver or kidney cancer.

This clone was seen only once. The J gene is TRBJ2-7, the V gene TRBV29-1; TRBD2 matches 10 bases. Germline values: CDR1 SQVTM, CDR2 ANQGSEA. The CDR3 length is 15 residues. V lost 4 bases to trimming and J lost 4 bases; unmatched junction nucleotides: 10. The CDR3 here is CSVVTGGTSVYEQYF. In DNA form, the CDR3 reads TGCAGCGTTGTAACGGGCGGGACTAGCGTTTACGAGCAGTACTTC.

The chain combines TRBV11-2 with TRBJ1-1; D not resolved. CDR1 is SGHAT, CDR2 FQNNGV, per germline. V was clipped by 1 base and J by 12 bases, with 15 bases between them. CDR3 size: 13 residues. In DNA form, the CDR3 reads TGTGCCAGCAGCTTAGGTATCTTAGAGGCGACTTTCTTT. This codes for CASSLGILEATFF.

The chain couples TRBV10-3 to TRBJ2-5, with TRBD2 matching 13 bases. The tail of the sequence fits TRBJ2-7 better, so the J call may be wrong. Per the germline V gene, CDR1 is ENHRY and CDR2 is SYGVKD. The CDR3 is made up of 15 amino acids. The CDR3 sequence: CAIRRTSGGNGEQYF. CDR3 nucleotide sequence: TGTGCCATCAGACGGACTAGCGGGGGCAACGGCGAGCAGTACTTC.

The chain links TRBV28 to TRBJ2-5, with D hard to call. The CDR3 has 15 residues. Germline CDR1 MDHEN, CDR2 SYDVKM. Trimming took 4 bases from V and 2 from J, leaving 14 bases between them. CDR3 in amino acids: CASSYGVPTQETQYF. CDR3 sequence (DNA): TGTGCCAGCAGTTACGGTGTCCCAACTCAAGAGACCCAGTACTTC.

The genes are TRBV27 and TRBJ1-4; 11 positions agree with TRBD1. Per germline, CDR1 MNHEY and CDR2 SMNVEV (reference sequence). This CDR3 is built from 19 residues. The V segment lost 2 bases and the J segment 4 bases; nucleotides outside the gene matches: 12. Here the CDR3 reads CASSLLPWTGGAGNEKLFF. CDR3 DNA: TGTGCCAGCAGTTTACTGCCTTGGACAGGGGGCGCCGGTAATGAAAAACTGTTTTTT.

J is TRBJ1-1 and V is TRBV7-9, with TRBD1 identical over 10 bases. The CDR3 has 14 residues. The germline gives CDR1 SEHNR, CDR2 FQNEAQ (reference sequence). V was pared by 4 bases and J by 4 bases, with 3 bases of the junction left unmatched. This CDR3 is CASSSTGGITEAFF. The CDR3 coding sequence is TGTGCCAGCAGCTCGACAGGGGGCATCACTGAAGCTTTCTTT.

The V and J genes are TRBV27 and TRBJ1-1; TRBD1 agrees at 9 bases. Germline V gives CDR1 MNHEY, CDR2 SMNVEV (reference sequence). The CDR3 runs 16 residues. J lost 6 bases, V lost 5 bases, and 13 bases had no gene match. CDR3 sequence: CASSLQPGQGIAEAFF. CDR3 DNA: TGTGCCAGCAGTCTCCAACCGGGACAGGGAATCGCTGAAGCTTTCTTT.

V usage is TRBV19 and J usage is TRBJ2-7, with D hard to call. The germline gives CDR1 LNHDA, CDR2 SQIVND (reference sequence). The CDR3 is made up of 15 amino acids. V was trimmed by 6 bases and J by 0 bases, leaving 15 bases between them. CDR3 sequence reads: CASSPQSESSYEQYF. The CDR3 DNA sequence: TGTGCCAGTAGCCCCCAGAGCGAGAGCTCCTACGAGCAGTACTTC.

V usage is TRBV21-1 and J usage is TRBJ1-5; TRBD1, the table's D call, lacks a check against the DNA. TRBV21-1 is annotated as a pseudogene. There are 19 residues in the CDR3. This CDR3 reads CASSKPGKKAGFGNQPQHF. For the CDR3, the DNA is TGTGCCAGCAGCAAACCTGGGAAGAAAGCAGGGTTCGGCAATCAGCCCCAGCATTTT.

V and J are TRBV11-2 and TRBJ1-6, with D tentatively TRBD1 (5 bases). V was shortened by 0 bases and J by 9 bases, with 9 bases between the two germline ends. The CDR3 covers 14 residues. Germline V gives CDR1 SGHAT, CDR2 FQNNGV. In nucleotides, the CDR3 is TGTGCCAGCAGCTTAGACGCAGGGAGTTCACCCCTCCACTTT. Its protein product is CASSLDAGSSPLHF.

The chain combines TRBV27 with TRBJ2-1, with TRBD2 matching over 10 bases. The CDR3 sequence is 16 residues long. V gave up 6 bases and J gave up 0 bases; unmatched junction bases: 5. Germline V CDR1 and CDR2: MNHEY, SMNVEV (reference sequence). The CDR3 DNA sequence: TGTGCCAGCAGCGGACTAGCGGAGAGCTCCTACAATGAGCAGTTCTTC. Translating gives CASSGLAESSYNEQFF.

CDR3 sequence: CASSYGTGELFF. The CDR3 nucleotides read TGTGCCAGCAGCTACGGAACCGGGGAGCTGTTTTTT. The gene calls are TRBV5-6 and TRBJ2-2; D ambiguous. The CDR3 extends over 12 amino acids. V was clipped by 3 bases and J by 5 bases, with 5 bases between them. Germline V lookup: CDR1 SGHDT, CDR2 YYEEEE.

The CDR3 sequence is CASSTSAAIMNTEAFF. CDR3 in DNA: TGTGCCAGCAGCACGTCGGCAGCTATCATGAACACTGAAGCTTTCTTT. The V and J genes are TRBV27 and TRBJ1-1; D is uncertain. Trimming removed 6 bases at V and 0 bases at J, with 17 bases between. Per the germline V gene, CDR1 is MNHEY and CDR2 is SMNVEV (reference sequence). This CDR3 is 16 amino acids long.

This chain links TRBV27 with TRBJ2-7; maybe TRBD2 (5 bases). V was cut by 4 bases and J by 7 bases, with 20 bases left in between. The CDR3 totals 15 residues. CDR1 is MNHEY and CDR2 is SMNVEV in the germline V gene (reference sequence). CDR3 loop: CASSSFSGVPSEQYF. The CDR3 DNA reads TGTGCCAGCAGTTCATTCTCCGGGGTGCCCTCGGAGCAGTACTTC.

The gene calls are TRBV4-1 and TRBJ1-6, with 9 positions matching TRBD1. This CDR3 region has 15 residues. Germline V lookup: CDR1 MGHRA, CDR2 YSYEKL. V shed 2 bases and J 9 bases; nucleotides not matched to a gene: 5. The DNA for the CDR3 is TGCGCCAGCAGCCAATGGACAGGGGCAGGTTCACCCCTCCACTTT. This gives the protein CASSQWTGAGSPLHF.